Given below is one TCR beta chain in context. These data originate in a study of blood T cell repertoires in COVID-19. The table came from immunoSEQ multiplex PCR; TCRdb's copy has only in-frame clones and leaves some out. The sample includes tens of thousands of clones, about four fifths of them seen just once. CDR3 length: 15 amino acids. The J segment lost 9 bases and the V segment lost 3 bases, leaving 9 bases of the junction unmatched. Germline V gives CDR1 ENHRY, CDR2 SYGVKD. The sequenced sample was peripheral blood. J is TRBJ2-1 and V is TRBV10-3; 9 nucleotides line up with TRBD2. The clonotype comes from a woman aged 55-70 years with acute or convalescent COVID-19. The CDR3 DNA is TGTGCCATCAGTGACGGGGCTAGCGGGGTTGGTGAGCAGTTCTTC. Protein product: CAISDGASGVGEQFF.